Below are 22 T cell receptor beta chains sequenced from a single sample in a study of T cell responses to AZD1222 COVID-19 vaccine. Only in-frame clones appear in the TCRdb table, and some are missing; sequencing was by immunoSEQ multiplex PCR. The data contain around 150,000 clones, approximately 90% of them singletons. The material was peripheral blood, obtained 28 days after the second AZD1222 dose. The receptor set was obtained from an adult who received the AZD1222 COVID-19 vaccine.

The rearrangement links TRBV18 to TRBJ2-7; D gene uncertain. In germline, CDR1 is KGHSH, CDR2 LQKENI. V dropped 4 bases and J dropped 0 bases, with 10 bases sitting between them. This CDR3 region has 14 residues. CDR3 sequence reads: CASSQATLSYEQYF. The CDR3 DNA is TGTGCCAGCTCACAAGCGACCCTCTCCTACGAGCAGTACTTC.

The CDR3 DNA follows: TGTGCCAGCAGCGGAGGACAGGGGACCCACAATGAGCAGTTCTTC. Translated, it gives CASSGGQGTHNEQFF. The rearrangement links TRBV13 to TRBJ2-1; 9 positions agree with TRBD1. The V segment lost 5 bases and the J segment 5 bases; nucleotides outside the gene matches: 7. Germline assignment: CDR1 PRHDT and CDR2 FYEKMQ (reference sequence). This CDR3 is built from 15 residues. Drawing the rest from reference TRBV13 and TRBJ2-1, the complete variable domain is AAGVIQSPRHLIKEKRETATLKCYPIPRHDTVYWYQQGPGQDPQFLISFYEKMQSDKGSIPDRFSAQQFSDYHSELNMSSLELGDSALYFCASSGGQGTHNEQFFGPGTRLTVL.

The J gene is TRBJ1-2, the V gene TRBV4-3; D ambiguous. The CDR3 spans 13 residues. CDR1 is LGHNA and CDR2 is YSLEER in the germline V gene. Trimming removed 0 bases at V and 4 bases at J, with 6 bases between. This chain's CDR3 is CASSQERTYGYTF. CDR3 nucleotide sequence: TGCGCCAGCAGCCAAGAGCGGACCTATGGCTACACCTTC.

The chain joins TRBV7-3 to TRBJ1-1; TRBD1 might be the D (6 bases). This CDR3 has 14 amino acids. The V gene's germline CDR1 is SGHTA and CDR2 FQGTGA. V lost 5 bases and J lost 5, with 15 bases in between. The CDR3 spells CASSPSGGLTEAFF. In DNA, the CDR3 is TGTGCCAGCAGCCCGTCGGGGGGCCTGACTGAAGCTTTCTTT.

The CDR3 is CASSGFPTLTDTQYF. CDR3 nucleotide sequence: TGTGCCAGTAGTGGCTTTCCAACCCTCACAGATACGCAGTATTTT. The chain employs TRBV19 and TRBJ2-3; D is unclear. The V end was cut by 5 bases, the J end by 2 bases, with 14 bases between. Germline V lookup: CDR1 LNHDA, CDR2 SQIVND (reference sequence). This CDR3 has 15 residues.

This chain connects TRBV19 to TRBJ1-1; 9 nucleotides line up with TRBD1. V lost 6 bases, J lost 3 bases, and 5 bases stayed unmatched. Per germline, CDR1 LNHDA and CDR2 SQIVND (reference sequence). The CDR3 has 14 amino acids. CDR3 region: CASSQQGADTEAFF. CDR3 bases: TGTGCCAGTAGCCAACAGGGGGCTGACACTGAAGCTTTCTTT.

This rearrangement joins TRBV7-2 to TRBJ1-1; no firm D call. The germline gives CDR1 SGHTA, CDR2 FQGNSA. Trimming took 2 bases from V and 1 from J, leaving 8 bases between them. The CDR3 has 14 amino acids. CDR3 protein: CASSLWNRNTEAFF. CDR3 DNA sequence: TGTGCCAGCAGCTTATGGAACAGGAACACTGAAGCTTTCTTT.

This clone has just one count. The V call is TRBV6-2 or TRBV6-3, the J call TRBJ2-3; D is unclear. Germline loops: CDR1 MNHEY, CDR2 SVGEGT. There are 11 residues in the CDR3. The V and J ends lost 5 bases and 0 bases respectively, with 0 bases between them. CDR3 DNA sequence: TGTGCCAGCAGTAGCACAGATACGCAGTATTTT. Amino acid sequence: CASSSTDTQYF.

Note on this clone: Within the sample, other DNA sequences also encode this same CDR3. The gene calls are TRBV6-5 and TRBJ1-1, with D tentatively TRBD1 (5 bases). The length of the CDR3 is 13 residues. CDR1 is MNHEY, CDR2 SVGAGI, per germline. V was clipped by 2 bases and J by 1 base, with 5 bases between them. CDR3 DNA: TGTGCCAGCAGTTACGGGGGGAACACTGAAGCTTTCTTT. Its protein is CASSYGGNTEAFF.

V and J are TRBV5-4 and TRBJ2-1; D remains unclear. This CDR3 spans 16 amino acids. Trimming pared 4 bases from V and 2 bases from J, leaving 16 bases between. Germline V gives CDR1 SGHNT, CDR2 YYREEE (reference sequence). CDR3 protein: CASSPGELLPYNEQFF. For the CDR3, the DNA is TGTGCCAGCAGCCCGGGTGAGTTGCTACCCTACAATGAGCAGTTCTTC. Full variable domain (missing parts from reference TRBV5-4 and TRBJ2-1): ETGVTQSPTHLIKTRGQQVTLRCSSQSGHNTVSWYQQALGQGPQFIFQYYREEENGRGNFPPRFSGLQFPNYSSELNVNALELDDSALYLCASSPGELLPYNEQFFGPGTRLTVL.

The chain links TRBV28 to TRBJ2-1; 11 bases are shared with TRBD2. Germline V lookup: CDR1 MDHEN, CDR2 SYDVKM. This CDR3 is 19 amino acids long. The ends lost 5 bases at V and 0 bases at J; junction bases unmatched: 12. For the CDR3, the DNA is TGTGCCAGCAGTCCCGGGACTAGCGGCCTCGCCCTCTCCTACAATGAGCAGTTCTTC. It is translated as CASSPGTSGLALSYNEQFF. The full variable domain, rest sourced from reference TRBV28 and TRBJ2-1, is DVKVTQSSRYLVKRTGEKVFLECVQDMDHENMFWYRQDPGLGLRLIYFSYDVKMKEKGDIPEGYSVSREKKERFSLILESASTNQTSMYLCASSPGTSGLALSYNEQFFGPGTRLTVL.

J is TRBJ2-1 and V is TRBV11-2, with D possibly called TRBD1 or TRBD2 (6 bases each). The CDR3 loop spans 15 amino acids. In germline, CDR1 is SGHAT, CDR2 FQNNGV. V was shortened by 2 bases and J by 9 bases, with 17 bases between the two germline ends. The DNA of the CDR3 is TGTGCCAGCAGCTTACAGGGGACTGGGGTTGGTGAGCAGTTCTTC. Amino acids: CASSLQGTGVGEQFF.

This clone was picked up one time. The V gene is TRBV27, the J gene TRBJ2-7, with 7 positions matching TRBD2. Germline loops: CDR1 MNHEY, CDR2 SMNVEV (reference sequence). The V segment lost 2 bases and the J segment 7 bases; nucleotides outside the gene matches: 8. The CDR3 is 14 amino acids. The CDR3 region has the DNA TGTGCCAGCAGTTTAGCGGGAGCATCGGGAGAGCAGTACTTC. Its protein is CASSLAGASGEQYF.

The V and J genes are TRBV18 and TRBJ1-1, with no clear D. V gave up 5 bases and J gave up 0 bases, with 13 bases separating them. The germline CDR1 and CDR2 sequences are KGHSH and LQKENI. The CDR3 is made up of 15 amino acids. CDR3 nucleotides: TGTGCCAGCTCAACGGACTGGAGCCTGAACACTGAAGCTTTCTTT. Translating gives CASSTDWSLNTEAFF.

V and J are TRBV14 and TRBJ1-6; D remains unclear. The CDR3 length is 13 residues. Germline V CDR1 and CDR2: SGHDN, FVKESK. V was trimmed by 2 bases and J by 9 bases, leaving 8 bases between them. Here the CDR3 DNA reads TGTGCCAGCAGCCAATGGTTGTCTTCACCCCTCCACTTT. Its protein product is CASSQWLSSPLHF. Filled out from reference TRBV14 and TRBJ1-6, the complete variable domain reads EAGVTQFPSHSVIEKGQTVTLRCDPISGHDNLYWYRRVMGKEIKFLLHFVKESKQDESGMPNNRFLAERTGGTYSTLKVQPAELEDSGVYFCASSQWLSSPLHFGNGTRLTVT.

The chain employs TRBV4-3 and TRBJ2-7, with D tentatively TRBD2 (7 bases). The CDR3 runs to 14 residues. CDR1 and CDR2 from the germline V gene are LGHNA and YSLEER. V was clipped by 4 bases and J by 6 bases, with 16 bases between them. CDR3 in DNA: TGCGCCAGCAGCCTCACAGGGCCGGGGGGCGAGCAGTACTTC. It translates to CASSLTGPGGEQYF.

V gene TRBV29-1 combines with J gene TRBJ1-1; D gene ambiguous. The germline V gene has CDR1 SQVTM and CDR2 ANQGSEA. V was pared by 4 bases and J by 5 bases, with 11 bases between. CDR3 length: 12 residues. CDR3 sequence (DNA): TGCAGCGTTGCCCACGGGTATACTGAAGCTTTCTTT. Its protein is CSVAHGYTEAFF.

The J gene is TRBJ2-5, the V gene TRBV9; tentatively, D is TRBD1 or TRBD2 (5 bases each). Germline-derived CDR1 and CDR2 are SGDLS and YYNGEE. V was trimmed by 0 bases and J by 1 base, leaving 13 bases between them. The CDR3 runs 16 residues. The CDR3 coding sequence is TGTGCCAGCAGCGTAGGTGCGTCCGGGGCCCAAGAGACCCAGTACTTC. This encodes CASSVGASGAQETQYF. Complete variable domain (other parts from reference TRBV9 and TRBJ2-5): DSGVTQTPKHLITATGQRVTLRCSPRSGDLSVYWYQQSLDQGLQFLIQYYNGEERAKGNILERFSAQQFPDLHSELNLSSLELGDSALYFCASSVGASGAQETQYFGPGTRLLVL.

The CDR3 loop reads CASSLGQSSGNTIYF. Written as DNA, the CDR3 is TGTGCCAGCAGCTTAGGACAGTCCTCTGGAAACACCATATATTTT. The chain carries TRBV11-1 and TRBJ1-3, with a tentative D call TRBD1 (5 bases). The CDR3 length is 15 residues. Germline assignment: CDR1 SGHAT and CDR2 FQDESV (reference sequence). The V end was cut by 1 base, the J end by 0 bases, with 7 bases between. Complete variable domain (other parts from reference TRBV11-1 and TRBJ1-3): EAEVAQSPRYKITEKSQAVAFWCDPISGHATLYWYRQILGQGPELLVQFQDESVVDDSQLPKDRFSAERLKGVDSTLKIQPAELGDSAMYLCASSLGQSSGNTIYFGEGSWLTVV.

This chain links TRBV9 with TRBJ2-7, with D perhaps TRBD1 (5 bases). Germline assignment: CDR1 SGDLS and CDR2 YYNGEE. CDR3 length equals 14 residues. The V gene lost 4 bases and the J gene lost 2 bases, with 13 bases spanning the gap. Here the CDR3 reads CASSLQGSPYEQYF. CDR3 nucleotide sequence: TGTGCCAGCAGCTTGCAGGGTAGTCCCTACGAGCAGTACTTC.

This clone was seen only once. V usage is TRBV2 and J usage is TRBJ2-7; 10 bases align to TRBD1. The V and J ends lost 6 bases and 5 bases, in that order; junction bases with no gene match: 7. CDR1 is SNHLY, CDR2 FYNNEI, per germline. The CDR3 is 14 residues long. DNA for the CDR3: TGTGCCAGCAGCGGACAGGGGGATATGAACGAGCAGTACTTC. The encoded protein is CASSGQGDMNEQYF.

The chain couples TRBV11-1 to TRBJ1-4, with D maybe TRBD1 (6 bases). The ends were cut back, 5 bases at V and 5 bases at J, with 12 bases in the middle. The CDR3 is 14 residues long. CDR1 is SGHAT, CDR2 FQDESV, per germline (reference sequence). CDR3 region: CASSPGHQNEKLFF. The CDR3, as DNA: TGTGCCAGCAGCCCGGGACACCAAAATGAAAAACTGTTTTTT.